The clone carrying this T cell receptor (beta chain) was observed a handful of times. These data originate in a study of blood T cell repertoires in COVID-19. About the study: Sources were T cells, B-cell-depleted T cells, or PBMCs; the material itself was cDNA or gDNA.

Some clones are missing from TCRdb's copy, which holds only in-frame ones; the method was immunoSEQ multiplex PCR. The sample includes tens of thousands of clones, 77% of them seen just once. The CDR3 runs to 14 residues. Germline V CDR1 and CDR2: MNHNS, SASEGT. V was clipped by 2 bases and J by 3 bases; unmatched bases: 0. The clonotype originates from a human donor in a cohort sampled during active COVID-19. V and J are TRBV6-1 and TRBJ2-2, with TRBD1 identical over 7 bases. What was sequenced was peripheral blood. The CDR3 protein is CASSEQGDTGELFF. The DNA for the CDR3 is TGTGCCAGCAGTGAACAGGGGGACACCGGGGAGCTGTTTTTT.